One and the same sample provided the 2 T cell receptor beta chains below, sequenced in a study of STAT3 mutations in large granular lymphocyte leukemia. These TCRs are of unknown antigen specificity. Method: immunoSEQ multiplex PCR; TCRdb's copy keeps in-frame clones and lacks some. Here the sample spans about 12,000 clones, 88% being singletons. Study-level findings and limits: At least one immunodominant TCR beta clonotype appeared in every T-cell large granular lymphocyte leukemia patient.

Sample: PBMCs. These receptors all stem from a human donor with T large granular lymphocyte leukemia. Some clones in this sample may be carry-over from other donors' samples.

The V and J genes are TRBV7-2 and TRBJ2-7, with 9 bases fitting TRBD2. Germline V CDR1 and CDR2: SGHTA, FQGNSA. The CDR3 is 14 residues long. J was trimmed by 2 bases and V by 4 bases; bases with no gene match: 3. DNA of the CDR3: TGTGCCAGCAGCTCCGTAGCGGGGGCCTACGAGCAGTACTTC. This sequence encodes CASSSVAGAYEQYF.

This clone appeared once. The J gene is TRBJ2-2, the V gene TRBV7-2; D might be TRBD1 or TRBD2, each matching 6 bases. There are 15 residues in the CDR3. V gave up 4 bases and J gave up 7 bases, with 16 bases separating them. From germline, CDR1 is SGHTA and CDR2 FQGNSA. This CDR3 is CASSSRGPAVGELFF. CDR3 DNA sequence: TGTGCCAGCAGCTCCCGGGGGCCGGCGGTCGGGGAGCTGTTTTTT.